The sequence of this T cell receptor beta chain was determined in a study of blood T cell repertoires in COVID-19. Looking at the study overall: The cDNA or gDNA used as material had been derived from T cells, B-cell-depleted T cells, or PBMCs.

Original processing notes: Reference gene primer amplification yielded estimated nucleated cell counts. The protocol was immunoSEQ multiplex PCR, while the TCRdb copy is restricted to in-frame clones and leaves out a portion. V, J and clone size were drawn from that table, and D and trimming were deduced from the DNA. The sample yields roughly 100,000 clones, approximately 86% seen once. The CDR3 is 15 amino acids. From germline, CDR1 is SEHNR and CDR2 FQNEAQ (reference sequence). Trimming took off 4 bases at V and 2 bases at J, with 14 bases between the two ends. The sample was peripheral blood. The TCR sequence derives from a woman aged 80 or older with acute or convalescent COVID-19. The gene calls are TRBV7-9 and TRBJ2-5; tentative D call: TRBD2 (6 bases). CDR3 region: CASSSEWREQETQYF. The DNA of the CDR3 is TGTGCCAGCAGCTCCGAGTGGAGGGAACAAGAGACCCAGTACTTC.